This T cell receptor (beta chain) was found in a study of shared clonotypes between healthy human individuals. Notes on the study in general: The sharing of around 5% of naive CD4 clonotypes was seen across several donors. In having few donors, the study represented limited genetic and exposure-history diversity.

CDR1 SGHTA and CDR2 FQGNSA come from the germline V gene. Trimming removed 8 bases at V and 3 bases at J, with 15 bases between. CDR3 length: 14 residues. A note on this clone: The antigen remains undetermined.

The naive CD8 subset, CD45RO-negative cells positively selected for CCR7, excluded terminally differentiated effector memory CD45RA+ cells. The authors ran the assay at deep level. Repertoires were generated with immunoSEQ multiplex PCR, while TCRdb's copy carries only in-frame clones and drops some. The sample has about 2.1 million clones, roughly 93% seen once; the top ten hold roughly 1.7%. Sequencing was done on a sample of naive CD8+ T cells from PBMCs. This clonotype was obtained from a man aged 18 to 29 in good health. Some clones in this sample may be carry-over from other donors' samples. The J gene is TRBJ2-3, the V gene TRBV7-2; D not certain. In DNA form, the CDR3 reads TGTGCCAGCTCCCCCGACGAGCATACAGATACGCAGTATTTT. The encoded protein is CASSPDEHTDTQYF.